This TCR beta chain comes out of a study of cytomegalovirus exposure and HLA in healthy donors (dated by TCRdb to the late 2010s). Background for the entire study: An earlier analysis of around 600 of the donors reported approximately 290 Gb of sequence data and roughly 100 million unique TCR beta sequences from 150 million to 200 million T cells. An early release that covered about 600 HLA-typed donors contained approximately 300 gigabases of sequencing data and 75 million to 100 million unique TCR sequences. Of the 300 to 500 genotyped donors, 81% were placed in the genetic ancestry cluster associated with self-reported Caucasian donors. The study aimed to test whether cataloging public T cell receptors could reveal signatures of past pathogen exposure. The study used immunosequencing to profile the T cell repertoires of 666 subjects and linked those repertoires to cytomegalovirus serostatus. In addition to the first cohort of roughly 670 subjects, a separate validation cohort of 100 to 150 different subjects was used. To predict cytomegalovirus infection status, the study brought together high-throughput TCR immunosequencing, statistical association of individual TCRs with disease status, and machine learning. A later analysis re-analyzed previously published TCR beta repertoires from roughly 600 donors and added high-resolution HLA genotyping to study TCR occurrence patterns. Rather than drawing on any new phenotypic data, the later analysis identified candidate immune exposures from TCR beta sequences and the way those sequences occurred across donors. To decide whether each TCR beta V gene segment behaved as functional or pseudogenic, an earlier analysis of some 600 of the donors relied on high-throughput TCR beta sequencing. Donor age, sex, ethnicity and CMV serostatus were compiled together with the repertoire data. Genome-wide SNP genotypes for about 65% of the 666 donors were used in a later genetic analysis, which treated that subset as a discovery cohort. All discovery cohort repertoires had been generated on a single sequencing platform. Both class I and class II loci were covered by HLA typing, at four-digit resolution. The number of typed donors differed by locus: roughly 620-630 for A, B, C, DRB1 and DQB1; about 520 for DQA1; approximately 600 for DPA1; and about 450 for DPB1. Roughly five DR-DQ haplotypes were handled as single units for association and clustering because linkage in the cohort was strong. On average, roughly 240,000 unique TCR beta nucleotide sequences were sequenced per donor among about 400 genotyped donors of the cohort, with roughly 19% of those sequences being non-productive.

This clone appeared a few times. The clone's antigen remains unknown. One base away there is no much larger clone; base qualities are not given. Broader findings and caveats from the paper: Assigning TCR associations to individual alleles was difficult when HLA alleles, especially DR and DQ, strongly co-occurred. A later analysis found that most CMV-associated TCR beta chains appeared HLA-restricted, with HLA associations seemingly driven largely by CMV exposure. A further reported finding was that TCR beta sequences accurately predicted the HLA-A and HLA-B alleles for most subjects in the first cohort. Most TCR sequences were observed very rarely across donors, whereas some public TCRs were present in many individuals. Broadly in line with IMGT annotations, most TCR beta V segments showed up in productive rearrangements about 87% or about 30% of the time in an earlier analysis of 587 of the donors. Because counts were too low, about 18 rarely observed V segments, including chromosome 9 orphons, were left out of the earlier analysis of several hundred of the donors. In vitro tests confirmed that a few of the cytomegalovirus-associated TCR beta chains recognize cytomegalovirus antigens. The 87-base-pair reads could not distinguish some IMGT-functional V segments, including TRBV6-2 and TRBV6-3, so those segments were excluded. HLA typing was unavailable for some donors at each locus, so association tests used only the typed subset. Only TCR beta chains were sequenced in this cohort, and the absence of alpha or paired-chain data limited detectable features. In a later analysis, TCR association rates were found to vary across HLA loci, with the most associated TCRs seen for DRB1 alleles and the fewest for HLA-C alleles. A later genetic analysis associated a missense DCLRE1C variant with V-gene and J-gene trimming of TCR beta chains, and an independent cohort replicated the association. According to the authors, the approach could potentially be generalized to other disease states and immunological phenotypes. According to a later genetic analysis, donors in an Asian-associated ancestry cluster had fewer N-insertions in productive TCRs than the approximately 650-donor mean. In both the original and validation cohorts, the classifier was reported to diagnose cytomegalovirus status with high specificity and sensitivity. A later analysis found that HLA-associated TCR beta chains were more clonally expanded and had lower generation probabilities than equally common non-associated chains. In the study, 164 TCR beta chains were listed as associated with cytomegalovirus. Immune exposure information for the cohort was limited to CMV serostatus. The sequencing pipeline was judged likely to have produced a cluster of highly shared sequence variants as a technical artifact. Specific HLA alleles were associated with 15,000 to 20,000 TCR beta sequences at a false discovery rate of 0.05 in a later analysis. In a later analysis, several top co-occurrence clusters were reported to appear linked to parvovirus B19, influenza, CMV and Epstein-Barr virus. Correlated functional status among segregating V segments might be attributable to linkage disequilibrium, but an unknown experimental factor could not be ruled out. The presence/absence analyses assumed that sequencing depth was roughly uniform across donors, and that assumption may not be true.

The library was obtained by the immunoSEQ multiplex PCR assay. The multiplex PCR relied on a mix of 60 forward primers for TCR Vbeta segments and 13 reverse primers for TCR Jbeta segments. The CDR3 region of rearranged TCR beta genes was amplified from genomic DNA with a multiplex PCR assay. On the Illumina HiSeq System, the amplified TCR beta libraries were sequenced as 87-base-pair reads. The paper's processing steps were these. In a later analysis, about 80 million unique TCR beta chains were counted across the 500 to 850 repertoires, and roughly 11 million of these chains were shared by at least two donors. A nearest-neighbor algorithm error-corrected the raw reads and collapsed the reads into unique sequences, merging closely related sequences to remove PCR and sequencing errors. V, D and J gene segments were assigned by aligning CDR3 sequences to IMGT reference sequences. For a sequence to be retained, a match of at least six nucleotides was required to both a V gene segment and a J gene segment. A rearrangement was called productive if the CDR3 had no stop codons and remained in frame with V and J, and every other rearrangement was called non-productive. CDR3 was defined according to IMGT convention as the region running from the second conserved V-encoded cysteine to the conserved J-encoded phenylalanine. The earlier analysis of about 590 of the donors excluded sequences that lacked an unambiguous match to a single V gene segment. In an earlier analysis of roughly 600 of the donors, a V segment was called functional when productive rearrangements were above 56.7%, and segregating when the standard deviation between donors exceeded 5%. A statistical classification framework was developed to diagnose cytomegalovirus status using the catalog of TCR beta chain sequences. A later analysis assigned V and J genes by comparing TCR nucleotide sequences with IMGT/GENE-DB human TR gene sequences. In a later analysis, CDR3 sequences and most-parsimonious VDJ recombination scenarios were assigned using the TCRdist pipeline. In a later analysis, each TCR beta chain was defined by its CDR3 amino acid sequence together with its V-gene family, and reads without a unique V-gene family were excluded. To address suspected cross-contamination and a sequencing artifact, a later analysis removed a few hundred highly shared, low-generation-probability nucleotide sequences. In a later analysis, a clonal expansion index for each public chain was calculated from normalized within-repertoire ranks of inferred template counts. In a later analysis, generation probabilities were computed with a VDJ recombination model fitted to out-of-frame rearrangements, and the resulting probabilities were checked against IGoR. A later analysis scored TCR-TCR, TCR-HLA and TCR-CMV co-occurrence with hypergeometric tests, applying a repertoire-size bias correction to TCR pairs. In a later analysis, false discovery rates were estimated by permuting HLA or CMV assignments 20 times. A later analysis grouped co-occurring TCRs with DBSCAN, adding TCRdist sequence similarity when clustering within HLA-allele-positive subsets. Co-occurrence clustering excluded repertoires with fewer than 30,000 or more than 120,000 public chains, plus five with anomalous nucleotide sharing. In its TCRdb copy, this immuneACCESS table keeps in-frame sequences only and misses some clones. Where compared with another copy, unresolved V genes explain less than half of these, and the others have no known cause. From that table come the V and J calls and clone size; the DNA was used to work out D and trimming. The sample records about 200,000 clones, about three quarters of which are singletons. Roughly a sixth of the sample goes to the ten largest clones.

From a lookup of the germline V gene (reference sequence), CDR1 and CDR2 are MNHEY and SMNVEV. Trimmed from V: 2 bases; trimmed from J: 4 bases; junction bases lacking a gene match: 5. Spanning cysteine to phenylalanine, the CDR3 consists of 16 amino acids. Only CDR3 DNA remains: 48 bases, in frame from the first base. The cohort consisted of 650 to 700 healthy bone marrow donors. At the time of sampling, all cohort members were nominally healthy, though unrecorded immune exposures were likely present. The donor was CMV seronegative and was included in the group of a few hundred seronegative cohort members. Each donor provided a peripheral blood sample, and peripheral blood mononuclear cells were used for TCR beta sequencing. Genomic DNA extraction from the blood cell samples was performed with the Qiagen DNeasy Blood Extraction Kit.

The chain joins TRBV27 to TRBJ1-6; TRBD1 lines up with 7 middle nucleotides. The sequencing input was PBMCs. This sequence was found in a man in his forties in good health and CMV-seronegative. The sequenced DNA: TGTGCCAGCAGTTTAATGACAGGGAGTTATAATTCACCCCTCCACTTT. The translation is CASSLMTGSYNSPLHF.